This entry describes one T cell receptor beta chain. Its antigen has not been determined. No much larger clone exists at a distance of one base, and base qualities are not known. Only healthy Caucasian donors were included. The study also sequenced three unrelated non-twin adults: a male aged 18 to 30, a male aged 50 to 59 and a female aged 50 to 59. Miltenyi CD45RO+ enrichment and human naive T-cell isolation kits were used to isolate memory (CD45RO+) and naive T cells from PBMC. The germline V gene sets CDR1 to MNHNS and CDR2 to SASEGT. From the cysteine through the phenylalanine, the CDR3 covers 14 amino acids. Of all the DNA, just the CDR3 is kept, 42 bases in frame from base 1. Relative to germline, V is 1 base shorter and J is 2 bases shorter, with 5 bases between their ends. This record belongs to a study of identical twins (dated by TCRdb to the mid-2010s). In terms of the full investigation: To test whether fetal clonotypes persist, the study used deep sequencing on TCR alpha and beta repertoires from monozygotic twins, unrelated adults of various ages, and cord blood. To rule out contamination, the twin experiments were replicated at different times with different library preparation protocols. Broader findings and caveats from the paper: Because the same donors could not be followed over many years, the conclusions relied on cross-sectional statistical analysis. Zero-insertion analyses could be partly confounded by invariant T cells such as MAIT and iNKT, although diverse VJ usage argued against such confounding for most clonotypes. Out-of-frame TCR alpha sequences shared between twins showed an excess of low generation-probability sequences compared with coincidental sharing between unrelated individuals. Recombination models systematically underestimated out-of-frame TCR alpha sharing in monozygotic twins but agreed with sharing between unrelated individuals. The excess sharing between twins in beta out-of-frame sequences was weaker because fewer shared sequences reduced the signal-to-noise ratio. Abundant cord blood beta clonotypes had fewer insertions, young adult naive repertoires showed a similar but weaker trend, and memory repertoires showed no such trend.

The library was prepared using 5' RACE. Sequenced on an Illumina HiSeq 2000. A universal primer binding site was introduced by template switching, and a unique molecular identifier was present in the final cDNA, enabling accurate counting of TCR cDNA molecules. Specific primers in the conserved constant-segment region were used to synthesize first-strand cDNA for TCR alpha and beta chains. To control for contamination, every cDNA library was double barcoded, receiving both a SMART-Mk sample barcode and Illumina barcodes. TruSeq adapter sequences and Illumina sample barcodes were added in two successive PCR steps. The Illumina HiSeq platform was used with custom primers to sequence TCR alpha and beta cDNA libraries. Per the authors' processing: Raw reads were processed with MiGEC to extract unique molecular identifiers, and MiXCR was used to determine CDR3 positions. For each individual, recombination models were inferred using an EM algorithm with the repgenHMM and IGoR tools. Shared clonotype analysis was performed with the tcR package in R, normalizing sharing by the product of cloneset sizes. To study raw recombination without the effects of thymic and clonal selection, out-of-frame nonproductive sequences were analyzed. The public reads were quality trimmed at Q25 with fastp and then assembled into clones with MiXCR by TCRdb, keeping productive beta chains. Identical CDR3 proteins give one entry, which carries the most common genes and DNA. The V and J calls here are based on TCRdb, not the publication. The sample table contains about 340,000 distinct CDR3 sequences; only one count was recorded for 8.5% to 10% of them. Jointly, the top ten make up roughly 8.9% of the sample.

The sample taken for sequencing was naive T cells sorted from blood. In the paper's terms, the cell subset or site label means: cells isolated with a human naive T-cell isolation kit. The V and J segments used are TRBV6-1 and TRBJ2-2, with an unclear D gene assignment. The receptor was derived from a woman between 50 and 59 years old in good health. The nucleotides are TGTGCCAGCAGTGAAGTGCGCAACACCGGGGAGCTGTTTTTT. Translated, this is CASSEVRNTGELFF.